The 10 T cell receptor beta chains listed next were all sequenced from one sample in a study of blood T cell repertoires in COVID-19. Libraries were prepared by immunoSEQ multiplex PCR; TCRdb keeps only in-frame clonotypes and omits some of them. The sample yields 230,000 or so clones, roughly 88% seen once. The sequencing sample was made of PBMCs or T cells enriched from blood (not recorded which). The receptor set was obtained from a woman aged 50 to 65 with acute COVID-19.

V gene TRBV18 combines with J gene TRBJ2-3, with TRBD2 matching over 12 bases. The V segment lost 3 bases and the J segment 5 bases; nucleotides outside the gene matches: 9. Germline V gene data show CDR1 as KGHSH and CDR2 as LQKENI. The CDR3 has 17 residues. CDR3 DNA: TGTGCCAGCTCACCGCCTAGCGGGAGGGCAAAGGGAGATACGCAGTATTTT. It specifies CASSPPSGRAKGDTQYF.

In the case of this clone: The same CDR3 is also encoded by other DNA sequences in this sample. The chain uses TRBV9 and TRBJ1-4; 10 nucleotides line up with TRBD1. This CDR3 is 15 amino acids long. The junction had 1 base not matched to a gene; V was cut back by 0 bases and J by 5 bases. Germline V gene lookup returns CDR1 SGDLS and CDR2 YYNGEE. CDR3 residues: CASSVGQGANEKLFF. Written as DNA, the CDR3 is TGTGCCAGCAGCGTAGGACAGGGGGCAAATGAAAAACTGTTTTTT.

CDR3 region: CASSTTVTGELFF. The CDR3 bases are TGTGCCAGCAGTACTACGGTCACCGGGGAGCTGTTTTTT. The chain employs TRBV6-4 and TRBJ2-2; no clear D gene. From germline, CDR1 is MRHNA and CDR2 SNTAGT. The CDR3 loop spans 13 amino acids. Trimming stripped 5 bases from V and 4 bases from J, with 8 bases between.

V usage is TRBV14 and J usage is TRBJ2-7, with D tentatively TRBD2 (7 bases). Germline assignment: CDR1 SGHDN and CDR2 FVKESK. V dropped 9 bases and J dropped 2 bases, with 14 bases sitting between them. The CDR3 contains 13 residues. CDR3 DNA sequence: TGTGCCAGTACCGGGGGGCCTCCCTACGAGCAGTACTTC. As protein: CASTGGPPYEQYF.

This clone was detected a few times. DNA for the CDR3: TGTGCCAGCAGTGACCAGAAGGAGCAGTACTTC. Translated: CASSDQKEQYF. The chain has TRBV2 and TRBJ2-7; D ambiguous. V was clipped by 3 bases and J by 7 bases, with 7 bases between them. From germline, CDR1 is SNHLY and CDR2 FYNNEI. CDR3 size: 11 residues.

V is TRBV18 and J is TRBJ2-2, with TRBD2 matching 9 bases. V was pared by 7 bases and J by 5 bases, with 8 bases of the junction left unmatched. The CDR3 covers 15 residues. The V gene's germline CDR1 is KGHSH and CDR2 LQKENI. This CDR3 is CASLKGLADTGELFF. DNA of the CDR3: TGTGCCAGCTTAAAGGGACTAGCAGATACCGGGGAGCTGTTTTTT.

The chain is built from TRBV18 and TRBJ1-3; 9 bases are shared with TRBD1. The CDR3 spans 16 residues. In germline, CDR1 is KGHSH, CDR2 LQKENI. With 3 bases clipped from V and 3 bases from J, the junction kept 6 bases outside the gene matches. Here the CDR3 DNA reads TGTGCCAGCTCACCCGAACAGGGGGCAATTGGAAACACCATATATTTT. It specifies CASSPEQGAIGNTIYF. The full variable domain, with the rest looked up from reference TRBV18 and TRBJ1-3, is NAGVMQNPRHLVRRRGQEARLRCSPMKGHSHVYWYRQLPEEGLKFMVYLQKENIIDESGMPKERFSAEFPKEGPSILRIQQVVRGDSAAYFCASSPEQGAIGNTIYFGEGSWLTVV.

The chain employs TRBV5-6 and TRBJ2-7; TRBD1 matches at 7 bases. CDR3 length: 13 amino acids. V lost 1 base, J lost 5 bases, and 3 bases stayed unmatched. Germline CDR1 SGHDT, CDR2 YYEEEE. This chain's CDR3 is CASSLKQGNEQYF. The DNA of the CDR3 is TGTGCCAGCAGCTTGAAACAGGGGAACGAGCAGTACTTC.

The chain has TRBV28 and TRBJ2-7, with 7 bases fitting TRBD2. After removal of 5 bases from V and 0 bases from J, the junction contained 7 bases not matched to a gene. Germline CDR1 reads MDHEN; CDR2 reads SYDVKM. There are 15 residues in the CDR3. For the CDR3, the DNA is TGTGCCAGCAGTCGCAGACTAGCAAGCTCCTACGAGCAGTACTTC. It translates to CASSRRLASSYEQYF.

This chain connects TRBV7-2 to TRBJ1-2; D is unresolved. Germline lookup yields CDR1 SGHTA and CDR2 FQGNSA. V lost 3 bases, J lost 4 bases, and 21 bases lay in between. The length of the CDR3 is 17 residues. CDR3 region: CASSLGRGYRSGYGYTF. In DNA, the CDR3 is TGTGCCAGCAGCTTGGGGAGAGGGTACCGGTCGGGCTATGGCTACACCTTC.